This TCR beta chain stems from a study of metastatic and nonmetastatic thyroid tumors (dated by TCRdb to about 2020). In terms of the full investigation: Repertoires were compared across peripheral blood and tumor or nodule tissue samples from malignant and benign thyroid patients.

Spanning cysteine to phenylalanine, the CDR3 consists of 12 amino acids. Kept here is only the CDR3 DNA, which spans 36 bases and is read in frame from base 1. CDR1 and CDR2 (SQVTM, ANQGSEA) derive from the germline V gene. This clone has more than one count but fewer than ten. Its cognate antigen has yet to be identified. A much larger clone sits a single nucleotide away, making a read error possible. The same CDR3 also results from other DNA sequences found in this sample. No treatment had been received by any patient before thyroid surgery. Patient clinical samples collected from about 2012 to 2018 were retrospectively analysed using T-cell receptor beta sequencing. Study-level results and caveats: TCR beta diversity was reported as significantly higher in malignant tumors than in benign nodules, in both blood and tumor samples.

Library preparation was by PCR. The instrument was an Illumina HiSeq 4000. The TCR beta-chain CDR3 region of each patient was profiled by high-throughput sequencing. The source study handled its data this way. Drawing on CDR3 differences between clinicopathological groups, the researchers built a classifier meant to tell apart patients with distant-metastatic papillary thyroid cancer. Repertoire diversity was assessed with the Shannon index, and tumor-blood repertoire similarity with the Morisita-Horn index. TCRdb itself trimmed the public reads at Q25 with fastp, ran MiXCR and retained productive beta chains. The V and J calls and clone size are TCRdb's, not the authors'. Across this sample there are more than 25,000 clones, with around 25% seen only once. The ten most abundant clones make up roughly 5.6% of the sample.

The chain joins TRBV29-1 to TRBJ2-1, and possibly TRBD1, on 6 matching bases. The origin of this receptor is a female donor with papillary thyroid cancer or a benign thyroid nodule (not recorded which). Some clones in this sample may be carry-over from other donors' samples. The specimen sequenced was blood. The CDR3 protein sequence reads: CSVDTGIDEQFF. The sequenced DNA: TGTAGCGTTGATACAGGGATAGATGAGCAGTTCTTC.